This T cell receptor beta chain was recorded in a study of cytomegalovirus exposure and HLA in healthy donors. Study-wide findings and caveats: Specificity for CMV antigens was confirmed in vitro for a few of the CMV-associated chains. A prior analysis recorded that most TCR beta V segments were productive about 90% or about 30% of the time. Upon later analysis, TCR association rates were observed to vary by HLA locus, being highest for DRB1 and lowest for HLA-C.

Germline assignment: CDR1 DFQATT and CDR2 SNEGSKA (reference sequence). There are 11 residues in the CDR3. J gave up 10 bases and V 5 bases, and 5 bases lay outside the gene matches. The PCR employed 60 Vbeta primers together with 13 Jbeta primers. Original methodology: In a later analysis, 80 million or so unique TCR beta chains included roughly 11 million shared by two or more donors. Repertoires were generated with immunoSEQ multiplex PCR, while TCRdb's copy carries only in-frame clones and drops some. D and trimming come from the DNA, and the V and J calls and clone size come from that table. The sample lists about 200,000 clones, roughly four fifths occurring once. As regards this clone: The antigen remains unidentified.

The receptor was derived from a woman under 30 in good health and CMV-seronegative. This chain joins TRBV20-1 and TRBJ2-1, with 7 bases matching TRBD2. Source material: PBMCs. The CDR3 loop reads CSAFAGVEQFF. The CDR3 DNA follows: TGCAGTGCTTTCGCGGGAGTGGAGCAGTTCTTC.